These 11 T cell receptor beta chains came from one sample sequenced in a study of human T cells and chemical hapten exposure. Stated time point: patch test 2, 6 weeks after DPC sensitization. The treatment is: therapeutic diphenylcyclopropenone sensitization with weekly scalp DPC. Via MiXCR, TCRdb re-called the RACE reads, giving one row per CDR3 protein. The data show over 35,000 distinct CDR3 sequences, just under 9% seen once. Sequences were derived from whole blood, sampled in connection with sensitization to the hapten diphenylcyclopropenone (DPC). The origin of the receptors is a woman in her thirties or forties with alopecia areata. Some clones in this sample may be carry-over from other donors' samples.

This clonotype occurred a few times. V is TRBV28 and J is TRBJ1-4; D is unclear. CDR3 length equals 13 residues. Trimming took 10 bases from V and 7 from J, leaving 16 bases between them. Germline assignment: CDR1 MDHEN and CDR2 SYDVKM. The CDR3 is CATGRVSSEKLFF. The DNA for the CDR3 is TGTGCCACTGGCCGGGTCAGTTCTGAAAAACTGTTTTTT. The variable domain in full, completed from reference TRBV28 and TRBJ1-4, reads DVKVTQSSRYLVKRTGEKVFLECVQDMDHENMFWYRQDPGLGLRLIYFSYDVKMKEKGDIPEGYSVSREKKERFSLILESASTNQTSMYLCATGRVSSEKLFFGSGTQLSVL.

Many counts were recorded for this clonotype. This chain joins TRBV7-9 and TRBJ1-1; D gene unclear. The V gene's germline CDR1 is SEHNR and CDR2 FQNEAQ (reference sequence). Trimming shortened V by 5 bases and J by 3 bases, and 10 bases separated the two germline ends. There are 13 residues in the CDR3. DNA for the CDR3: TGTGCCAGCAGCCCACCTGGATACACTGAAGCTTTCTTT. Its translation is CASSPPGYTEAFF.

This clonotype was seen repeatedly, ten times or more. The chain couples TRBV27 to TRBJ1-6, with a weak D call TRBD1 (6 bases). Germline values: CDR1 MNHEY, CDR2 SMNVEV (reference sequence). This CDR3 has 16 amino acids. Between the trimmed V and J ends, which lost 5 bases and 0 bases, there was a span of 11 bases. This CDR3 reads CASSIQGNSYNSPLHF. CDR3 in DNA: TGTGCCAGCAGTATACAGGGTAACTCCTATAATTCACCCCTCCACTTT.

This clonotype was counted ten times or more. V and J are TRBV20-1 and TRBJ2-7, with D hard to call. In germline, CDR1 is DFQATT, CDR2 SNEGSKA (reference sequence). The CDR3 sequence is 12 residues long. V gave up 3 bases and J gave up 3 bases, with 9 bases separating them. The CDR3 sequence is CSASSSNYEQYF. DNA of the CDR3: TGCAGTGCTAGTAGCTCGAACTACGAGCAGTACTTC.

Only a few counts were recorded for this clonotype. The V gene is TRBV1, the J gene TRBJ2-2; TRBD2, the table's D call, lacks a check against the DNA. TRBV1 is described as a pseudogene. CDR3 length: 18 amino acids. The chain's CDR3 is CTSSLRQAGGLNTGELFF. The CDR3 DNA reads as TGCACCAGCAGCCTACGACAAGCGGGGGGGCTTAACACCGGGGAGCTGTTTTTT.

This clonotype was seen repeatedly, ten times or more. The chain links TRBV6-6 to TRBJ2-1; TRBD1 agrees at 8 bases. Germline CDR1 reads MNHNY; CDR2 reads SVGAGI (reference sequence). The CDR3 loop spans 14 amino acids. J gave up 8 bases and V 5 bases, and 8 bases lay outside the gene matches. The CDR3 spells CASSTRQGKDEQFF. CDR3 nucleotide sequence: TGTGCCAGCAGTACCAGACAGGGGAAGGATGAGCAGTTCTTC.

This clonotype was observed at least ten times. Here the CDR3 DNA reads TGTGCCAGCAGACAACAGGGATCCTATGGCTACACCTTC. This sequence encodes CASRQQGSYGYTF. The J gene is TRBJ1-2, the V gene TRBV14; tentatively, D is TRBD1 (6 bases). V gave up 6 bases and J gave up 4 bases, with 12 bases separating them. The germline gives CDR1 SGHDN, CDR2 FVKESK. The CDR3 totals 13 residues.

This clonotype was recorded at least ten times. The chain couples TRBV30 to TRBJ1-5; 8 bases match TRBD1. The CDR3 spans 17 residues. The germline CDR1 and CDR2 sequences are GTSNPN and SVGIG (reference sequence). The junction had 11 bases not matched to a gene; V was cut back by 0 bases and J by 4 bases. The CDR3 sequence is CAWSVGDRRPPNQPQHF. CDR3 in DNA: TGTGCCTGGAGTGTAGGGGACAGGAGGCCCCCTAATCAGCCCCAGCATTTT.

In its sample, this clonotype was seen many times. This sequence joins TRBV7-9 and TRBJ1-1; D is unresolved. CDR1 and CDR2 from the germline V gene are SEHNR and FQNEAQ (reference sequence). CDR3 length: 14 residues. V was cut by 2 bases and J by 4 bases, with 11 bases left in between. CDR3 bases: TGTGCCAGCAGCTTACCCTGGGAGAGCACTGAAGCTTTCTTT. Protein: CASSLPWESTEAFF.

This clonotype has at least ten counts. The V call is TRBV29-1, the J call TRBJ1-5; 9 bases match TRBD1. This CDR3 spans 13 amino acids. V gave up 5 bases and J gave up 6 bases; unmatched junction bases: 5. Germline V gene data show CDR1 as SQVTM and CDR2 as ANQGSEA. CDR3 sequence (DNA): TGCAGCGTTCGGACAGGGGATCGTCAGCCCCAGCATTTT. Its protein is CSVRTGDRQPQHF.

The chain links TRBV12-2 to TRBJ1-2; the tabulated D call, TRBD1, remains unverified against the DNA. TRBV12-2 constitutes a pseudogene. The CDR3 is made up of 16 amino acids. CDR3 amino acids: CASRPPGQKSNYGYTF. CDR3 coding DNA: TGTGCAAGTCGACCCCCGGGACAGAAGTCTAACTATGGCTACACCTTC.